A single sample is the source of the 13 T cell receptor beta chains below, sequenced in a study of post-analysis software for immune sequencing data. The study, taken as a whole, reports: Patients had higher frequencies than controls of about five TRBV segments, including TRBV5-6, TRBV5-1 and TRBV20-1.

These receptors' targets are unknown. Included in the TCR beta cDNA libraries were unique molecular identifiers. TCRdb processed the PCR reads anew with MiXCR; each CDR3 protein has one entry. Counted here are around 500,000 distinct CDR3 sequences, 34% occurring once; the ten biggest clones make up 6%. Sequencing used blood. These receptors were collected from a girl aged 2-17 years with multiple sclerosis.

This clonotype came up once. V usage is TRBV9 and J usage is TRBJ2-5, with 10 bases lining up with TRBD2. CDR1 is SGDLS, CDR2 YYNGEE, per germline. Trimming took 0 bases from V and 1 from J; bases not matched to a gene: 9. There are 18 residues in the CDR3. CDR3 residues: CASSVAPSGGLVQETQYF. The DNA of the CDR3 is TGTGCCAGCAGCGTAGCGCCTAGCGGGGGCCTGGTCCAAGAGACCCAGTACTTC.

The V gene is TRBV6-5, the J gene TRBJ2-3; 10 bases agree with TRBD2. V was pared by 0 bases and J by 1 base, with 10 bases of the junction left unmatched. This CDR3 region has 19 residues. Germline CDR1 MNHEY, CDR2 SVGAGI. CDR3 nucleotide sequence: TGTGCCAGCAGTTACTCTAACTACCCCGGGACTAGCGGCACAGATACGCAGTATTTT. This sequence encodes CASSYSNYPGTSGTDTQYF.

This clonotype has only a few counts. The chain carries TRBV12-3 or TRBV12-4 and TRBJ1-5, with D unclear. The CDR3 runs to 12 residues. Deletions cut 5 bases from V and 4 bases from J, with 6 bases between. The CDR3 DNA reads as TGTGCCAGCAGTCCCCCGAATCAGCCCCAGCATTTT. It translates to CASSPPNQPQHF.

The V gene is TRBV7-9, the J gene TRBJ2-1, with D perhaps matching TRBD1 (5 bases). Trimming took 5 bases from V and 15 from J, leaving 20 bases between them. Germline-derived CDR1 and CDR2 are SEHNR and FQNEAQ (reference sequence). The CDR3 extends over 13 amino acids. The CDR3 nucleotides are TGTGCCAGCAGCACCGAGTCCAGACAGTCACCGTTCTTC. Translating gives CASSTESRQSPFF.

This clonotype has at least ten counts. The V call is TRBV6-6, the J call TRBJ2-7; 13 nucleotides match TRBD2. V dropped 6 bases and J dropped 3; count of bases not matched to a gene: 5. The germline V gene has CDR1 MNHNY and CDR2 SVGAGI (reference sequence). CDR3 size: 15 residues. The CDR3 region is CASRPGLAGIYEQYF. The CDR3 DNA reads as TGTGCCAGCAGACCGGGACTAGCGGGGATCTACGAGCAGTACTTC.

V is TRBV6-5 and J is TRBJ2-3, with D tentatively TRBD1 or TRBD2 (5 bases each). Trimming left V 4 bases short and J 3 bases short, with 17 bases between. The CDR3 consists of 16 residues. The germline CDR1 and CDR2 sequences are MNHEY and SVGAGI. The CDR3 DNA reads TGTGCCAGCAGTTGGGGGTCTAGGGGCAGGACAGATACGCAGTATTTT. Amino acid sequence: CASSWGSRGRTDTQYF.

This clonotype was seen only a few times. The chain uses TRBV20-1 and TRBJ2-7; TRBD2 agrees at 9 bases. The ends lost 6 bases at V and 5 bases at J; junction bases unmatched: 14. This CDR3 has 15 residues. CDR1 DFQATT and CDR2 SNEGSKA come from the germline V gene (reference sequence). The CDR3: CSASSPTSGRDEQYF. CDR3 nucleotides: TGCAGTGCAAGTAGCCCGACTAGCGGTAGGGACGAGCAGTACTTC.

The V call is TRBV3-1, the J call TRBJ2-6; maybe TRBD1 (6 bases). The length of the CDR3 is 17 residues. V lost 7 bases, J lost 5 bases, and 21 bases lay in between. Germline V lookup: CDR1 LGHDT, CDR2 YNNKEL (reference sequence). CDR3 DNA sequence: TGTGCCAGCACCGACCAGGGGAACCTGGGTAGGGCCAACGTCCTGACTTTC. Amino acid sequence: CASTDQGNLGRANVLTF.

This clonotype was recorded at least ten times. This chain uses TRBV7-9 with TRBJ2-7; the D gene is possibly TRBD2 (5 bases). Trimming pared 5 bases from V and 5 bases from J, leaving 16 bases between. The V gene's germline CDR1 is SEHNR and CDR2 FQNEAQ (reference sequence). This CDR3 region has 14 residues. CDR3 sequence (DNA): TGTGCCAGCAGCACGGGGTCAATGGACCACGAGCAGTACTTC. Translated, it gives CASSTGSMDHEQYF.

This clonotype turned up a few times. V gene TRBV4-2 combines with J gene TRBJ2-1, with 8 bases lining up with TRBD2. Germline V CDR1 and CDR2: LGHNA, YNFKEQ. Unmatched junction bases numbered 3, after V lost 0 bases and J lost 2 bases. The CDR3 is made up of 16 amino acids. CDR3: CASSQDTGGAYNEQFF. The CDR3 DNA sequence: TGTGCCAGCAGCCAAGATACGGGGGGGGCCTACAATGAGCAGTTCTTC.

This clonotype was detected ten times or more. The DNA of the CDR3 is TGCAGTGCGCCCTCCGGGACAGTAACCTACAATGAGCAGTTCTTC. Protein sequence: CSAPSGTVTYNEQFF. This sequence joins TRBV20-1 and TRBJ2-1, with TRBD1 matching 7 bases. V lost 6 bases, J lost 2 bases, and 10 bases stayed unmatched. CDR3 length equals 15 residues. Per the germline V gene, CDR1 is DFQATT and CDR2 is SNEGSKA (reference sequence).

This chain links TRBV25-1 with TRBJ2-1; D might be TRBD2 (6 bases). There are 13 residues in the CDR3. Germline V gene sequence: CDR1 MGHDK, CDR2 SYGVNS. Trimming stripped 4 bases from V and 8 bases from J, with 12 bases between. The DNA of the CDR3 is TGTGCCAGCAGTGCCGCTATAGCGGATGAGCAGTTCTTC. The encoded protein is CASSAAIADEQFF.

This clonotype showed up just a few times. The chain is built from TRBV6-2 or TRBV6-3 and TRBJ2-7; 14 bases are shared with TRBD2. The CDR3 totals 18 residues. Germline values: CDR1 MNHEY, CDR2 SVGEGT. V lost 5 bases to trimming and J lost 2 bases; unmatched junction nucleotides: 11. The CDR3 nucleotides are TGTGCCAGCAGTCCTCCCGGACTAGCGGGGGGTTTTACCTACGAGCAGTACTTC. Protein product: CASSPPGLAGGFTYEQYF.